This T cell receptor (beta chain) came from a study of PD-L1 blockade in urothelial cancer. About the study: A median of roughly 150,000 T cells was found in the blood samples. Study results and limitations: Those with durable benefit had larger increases in tumor-associated blood clones at 3 weeks. Lower pretreatment blood TCR clonality, under the median, predicted better survival, researchers reported.

Germline V gene lookup returns CDR1 GTSNPN and CDR2 SVGIG (reference sequence). This CDR3 is 15 amino acids long. With 0 bases clipped from V and 6 bases from J, the junction kept 5 bases outside the gene matches. As to this clone: Its antigen is currently unknown.

The assay was immunoSEQ multiplex PCR, and TCRdb's table has in-frame clones only and misses some. The data contain 50,000 or so clones, roughly 82% of them singletons. Time point defined: pretreatment peripheral blood. This sequence joins TRBV30 and TRBJ2-1, with TRBD2 matching over 10 bases. The receptor comes from a man aged 50 to 60 with urothelial cancer. Sample: PBMCs, taken around atezolizumab (anti-PD-L1) treatment. This chain's CDR3 is CAWSVLAGGRNEQFF. The CDR3 DNA is TGTGCCTGGAGTGTATTAGCGGGGGGTCGCAATGAGCAGTTCTTC.